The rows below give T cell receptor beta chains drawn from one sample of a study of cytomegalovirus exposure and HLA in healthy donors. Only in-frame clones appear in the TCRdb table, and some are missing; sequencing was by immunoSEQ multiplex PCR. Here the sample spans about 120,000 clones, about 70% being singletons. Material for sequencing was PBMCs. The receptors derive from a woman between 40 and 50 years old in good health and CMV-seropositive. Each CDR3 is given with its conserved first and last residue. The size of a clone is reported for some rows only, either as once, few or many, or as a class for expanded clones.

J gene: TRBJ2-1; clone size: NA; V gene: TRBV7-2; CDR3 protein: CASSLLLQGALYNEQFF
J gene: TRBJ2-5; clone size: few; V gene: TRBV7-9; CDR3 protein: CASSPRGGAPETQYF
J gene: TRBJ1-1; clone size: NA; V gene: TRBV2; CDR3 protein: CASCGNLNTEAFF
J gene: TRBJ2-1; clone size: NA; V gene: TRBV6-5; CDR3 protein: CASSYSSGGGFNEQFF
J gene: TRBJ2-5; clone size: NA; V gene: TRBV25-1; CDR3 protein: CASSSRGMQGETQYF
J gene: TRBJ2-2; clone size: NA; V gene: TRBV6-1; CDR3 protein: CASSRTSGGAGELFF
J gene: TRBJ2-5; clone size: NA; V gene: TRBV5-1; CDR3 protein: CASSNSGGSQETQYF
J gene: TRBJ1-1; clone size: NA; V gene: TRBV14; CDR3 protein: CASSRRRGSEAFF
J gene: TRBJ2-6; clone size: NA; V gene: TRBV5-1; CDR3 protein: CASSLSLIGANVLTF
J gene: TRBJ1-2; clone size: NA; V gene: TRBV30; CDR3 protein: CAWSRTANYGYTF
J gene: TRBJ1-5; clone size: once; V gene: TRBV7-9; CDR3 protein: CASSTTTGPYNQPQHF
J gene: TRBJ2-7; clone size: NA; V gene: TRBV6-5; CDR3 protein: CASSYGSQGGRYEQYF
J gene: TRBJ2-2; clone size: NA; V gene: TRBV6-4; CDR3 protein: CASKSGTGVPGELFF
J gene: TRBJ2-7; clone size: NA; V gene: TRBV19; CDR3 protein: CASSGPGQGSYEQYF
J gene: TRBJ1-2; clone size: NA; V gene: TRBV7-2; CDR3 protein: CASSLYGYTF
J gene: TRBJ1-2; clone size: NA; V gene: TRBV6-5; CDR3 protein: CASSYKGTGGDGYTF
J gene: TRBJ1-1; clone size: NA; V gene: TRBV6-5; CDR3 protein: CASSYSTIRAGAFF
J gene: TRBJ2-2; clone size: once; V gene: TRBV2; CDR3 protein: CASRGTSGGFGELFF
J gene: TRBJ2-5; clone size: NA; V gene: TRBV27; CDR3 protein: CASSPPPGQGVWETQYF
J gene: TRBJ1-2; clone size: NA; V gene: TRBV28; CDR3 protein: CASSPPNYGYTF
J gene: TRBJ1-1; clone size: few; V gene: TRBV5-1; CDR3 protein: CASSRTGQGMGTEAFF
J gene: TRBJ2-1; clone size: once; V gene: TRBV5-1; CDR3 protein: CASSNHRGRSYNEQFF
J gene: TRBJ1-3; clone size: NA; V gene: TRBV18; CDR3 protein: CASSPNQDSSGNTIYF
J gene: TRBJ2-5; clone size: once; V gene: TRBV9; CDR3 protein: CASSVGGGRGGETQYF
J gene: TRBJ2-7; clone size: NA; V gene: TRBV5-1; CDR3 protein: CASSLTSGGTYEQYF
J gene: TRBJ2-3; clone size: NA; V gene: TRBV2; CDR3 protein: CASSVQRGLTDTQYF
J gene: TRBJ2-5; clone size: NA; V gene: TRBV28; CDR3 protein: CASSTQGETQYF
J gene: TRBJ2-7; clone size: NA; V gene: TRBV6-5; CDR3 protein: CASRAGGREQYF
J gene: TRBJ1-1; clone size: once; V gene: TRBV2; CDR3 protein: CASREGRATEAFF
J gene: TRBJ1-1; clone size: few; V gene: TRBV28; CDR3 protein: CASSTPQGWAEAFF
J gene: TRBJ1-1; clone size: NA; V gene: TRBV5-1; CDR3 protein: CASSLGAAEPYTEAFF